A single sample is the source of the 18 T cell receptor beta chains below, sequenced in a study of cytomegalovirus exposure and HLA in healthy donors. Profiled with immunoSEQ multiplex PCR; TCRdb holds only in-frame clones, not every one. This repertoire shows about 180,000 clones, approximately 81% found once; its top ten account for about a sixth. Sequencing input: PBMCs. The receptors were gathered from a man aged 18 to 29 in good health and CMV-seropositive.

The chain links TRBV4-1 to TRBJ1-1; 11 bases map to TRBD1. Germline-derived CDR1 and CDR2 are MGHRA and YSYEKL. The CDR3 is 19 residues long. J gave up 2 bases and V 7 bases, and 18 bases lay outside the gene matches. CDR3 DNA sequence: TGCGCCAGCATACAACGCAAGCCGGACAGGGGGCATACAAACACTGAAGCTTTCTTT. This encodes CASIQRKPDRGHTNTEAFF.

The chain joins TRBV10-2 to TRBJ2-5; 12 bases are shared with TRBD2. CDR3 size: 16 residues. V shed 0 bases and J 5 bases; nucleotides not matched to a gene: 4. CDR1 WSHSY and CDR2 SAAADI come from the germline V gene. The DNA of the CDR3 is TGCGCCAGCAGTGAGTCCGGACTAGCGGGGATTGAGACCCAGTACTTC. Translated, it gives CASSESGLAGIETQYF.

The chain couples TRBV7-9 to TRBJ2-7; TRBD2 might be the D (6 bases). Trimming stripped 5 bases from V and 0 bases from J, with 8 bases between. The CDR3 contains 13 residues. CDR1 is SEHNR and CDR2 is FQNEAQ in the germline V gene (reference sequence). The CDR3 DNA follows: TGTGCCAGCAGCGCGACTAGCTCCTACGAGCAGTACTTC. Translated, it gives CASSATSSYEQYF.

V gene TRBV28 combines with J gene TRBJ2-7; 10 bases fit TRBD1. The CDR3 runs 14 residues. V lost 3 bases, J lost 5 bases, and 4 bases stayed unmatched. Per the germline V gene, CDR1 is MDHEN and CDR2 is SYDVKM. CDR3 nucleotides: TGTGCCAGCAGTTTTTATGGACAGGGGGACGAGCAGTACTTC. Translation: CASSFYGQGDEQYF.

This clone was counted between two and nine times. The chain employs TRBV7-3 and TRBJ1-2, with a possible D match to TRBD1 (5 bases). Germline loops: CDR1 SGHTA, CDR2 FQGTGA. The CDR3 totals 12 residues. Trimming removed 5 bases at V and 14 bases at J, with 18 bases between. The CDR3 loop is CASSVFRVTKTF. The DNA for the CDR3 is TGTGCCAGCAGCGTCTTCAGGGTTACGAAAACCTTC.

The V and J genes are TRBV5-4 and TRBJ2-2; maybe TRBD1 (5 bases). Deletions cut 10 bases from V and 4 bases from J, with 17 bases between. The CDR3 is made up of 14 amino acids. Germline loops: CDR1 SGHNT, CDR2 YYREEE (reference sequence). Here the CDR3 reads CAAREPTGTGELFF. In nucleotides, the CDR3 is TGTGCCGCCAGAGAACCTACAGGCACCGGGGAGCTGTTTTTT. Using reference TRBV5-4 and TRBJ2-2 for the parts outside the CDR3, the full variable domain is ETGVTQSPTHLIKTRGQQVTLRCSSQSGHNTVSWYQQALGQGPQFIFQYYREEENGRGNFPPRFSGLQFPNYSSELNVNALELDDSALYLCAAREPTGTGELFFGEGSRLTVL.

As DNA, the CDR3 is TGTGCCAGCAGATTAGCATTCGGGACAGGCAACGAGCAGTACTTC. Translated, it gives CASRLAFGTGNEQYF. The rearrangement joins TRBV5-8 to TRBJ2-7; 8 bases are a match to TRBD1. The V gene end was trimmed by 5 bases and the J gene end by 5 bases; junction bases not matched to a gene: 12. CDR3 length: 15 amino acids. The germline V gene has CDR1 SGHTS and CDR2 YDEGEE.

This chain links TRBV4-1 with TRBJ1-5, with a tentative D call TRBD1 (6 bases). The CDR3 length is 15 residues. V was clipped by 1 base and J by 4 bases, with 11 bases between them. Germline V CDR1 and CDR2: MGHRA, YSYEKL. CDR3 DNA: TGCGCCAGCAGCCAAGTGGGACACCCTAATCAGCCCCAGCATTTT. Translated, it gives CASSQVGHPNQPQHF.

The rearrangement joins TRBV27 to TRBJ2-7, with 8 bases fitting TRBD1. This CDR3 is built from 13 residues. Germline CDR1 and CDR2: MNHEY and SMNVEV (reference sequence). V was pared by 5 bases and J by 4 bases, with 4 bases of the junction left unmatched. In DNA form, the CDR3 reads TGTGCCAGCAGTAGAAACAGGGGGTACGAGCAGTACTTC. Translating gives CASSRNRGYEQYF.

The chain employs TRBV30 and TRBJ1-3, with D unclear. Germline lookup yields CDR1 GTSNPN and CDR2 SVGIG (reference sequence). V was shortened by 3 bases and J by 0 bases, with 12 bases between the two germline ends. This CDR3 is built from 15 residues. The CDR3 DNA sequence: TGTGCCTGGAGGGAGGGCGCGATCTCTGGAAACACCATATATTTT. This codes for CAWREGAISGNTIYF.

The genes are TRBV18 and TRBJ1-2; D not certain. V was shortened by 3 bases and J by 8 bases, with 16 bases between the two germline ends. CDR3 length equals 14 residues. Germline CDR1 is KGHSH and CDR2 is LQKENI. The CDR3 spells CASSPTQRAEGYTF. CDR3 DNA: TGTGCCAGCTCACCTACCCAGCGGGCGGAGGGCTACACCTTC.

The chain recombines TRBV7-9 with TRBJ2-6, with no clear D. The germline V and J ends were trimmed by 5 bases and 0 bases, with 11 bases remaining between them. CDR1 and CDR2 from the germline V gene are SEHNR and FQNEAQ (reference sequence). The CDR3 length is 16 residues. CDR3 amino acids: CASSPASHSGANVLTF. In nucleotides, the CDR3 is TGTGCCAGCAGCCCCGCGTCTCACTCTGGGGCCAACGTCCTGACTTTC.

The chain links TRBV7-8 to TRBJ1-1, with D perhaps TRBD1 (5 bases). Germline CDR1 and CDR2: SGHVS and FQNEAQ. The V and J ends lost 10 bases and 0 bases respectively, with 12 bases between them. There are 13 residues in the CDR3. In DNA, the CDR3 is TGTGCCACTAAGCAGGGCATGAACACTGAAGCTTTCTTT. Translated, it gives CATKQGMNTEAFF.

The chain couples TRBV7-9 to TRBJ2-7, with 8 nucleotides matching TRBD1. Germline V gene sequence: CDR1 SEHNR, CDR2 FQNEAQ (reference sequence). The CDR3 has 14 amino acids. V dropped 11 bases and J dropped 2; count of bases not matched to a gene: 11. The CDR3 DNA reads as TGTGCCGCAGCCCCCGGGACAGGTCCCTACGAGCAGTACTTC. Its translation is CAAAPGTGPYEQYF. The variable domain in full, completed from reference TRBV7-9 and TRBJ2-7, reads DTGVSQNPRHKITKRGQNVTFRCDPISEHNRLYWYRQTLGQGPEFLTYFQNEAQLEKSRLLSDRFSAERPKGSFSTLEIQRTEQGDSAMYLCAAAPGTGPYEQYFGPGTRLTVT.

V gene TRBV27 combines with J gene TRBJ1-1; 8 nucleotides agree with TRBD1. V lost 6 bases to trimming and J lost 1 base; unmatched junction nucleotides: 4. Germline lookup yields CDR1 MNHEY and CDR2 SMNVEV (reference sequence). The CDR3 consists of 14 residues. The CDR3 DNA reads TGTGCCAGCAGCACCGGACAGGGGAACACTGAAGCTTTCTTT. Translation gives CASSTGQGNTEAFF.

This rearrangement joins TRBV28 to TRBJ2-7; possibly TRBD1 for D (6 bases). The germline CDR1 and CDR2 sequences are MDHEN and SYDVKM. The CDR3 extends over 14 amino acids. V was shortened by 6 bases and J by 0 bases, with 12 bases between the two germline ends. This CDR3 is CASSFRDNSYEQYF. As DNA, the CDR3 is TGTGCCAGCAGCTTCCGGGACAACTCCTACGAGCAGTACTTC.

V and J are TRBV23-1 and TRBJ2-3; TRBD2 matches 14 bases. TRBV23-1 is annotated as an ORF whose role is uncertain. Losses at the gene ends were 2 bases for V and 0 bases for J; bases not matched to a gene: 7. The CDR3 is 19 residues long. CDR3 residues: CASSQPGTSGGSSTDTQYF. In nucleotides, the CDR3 is TGCGCCAGCAGTCAACCTGGGACTAGCGGGGGATCTAGCACAGATACGCAGTATTTT.

V is TRBV5-1 and J is TRBJ1-6, with D perhaps TRBD1 (5 bases). CDR3 length: 17 residues. Germline V gene sequence: CDR1 SGHRS, CDR2 YFSETQ. V lost 1 base and J lost 0, with 11 bases in between. The CDR3 DNA sequence: TGCGCCAGCAGCTTGACGGGGGGTAGCTCCTATAATTCACCCCTCCACTTT. Translated: CASSLTGGSSYNSPLHF.